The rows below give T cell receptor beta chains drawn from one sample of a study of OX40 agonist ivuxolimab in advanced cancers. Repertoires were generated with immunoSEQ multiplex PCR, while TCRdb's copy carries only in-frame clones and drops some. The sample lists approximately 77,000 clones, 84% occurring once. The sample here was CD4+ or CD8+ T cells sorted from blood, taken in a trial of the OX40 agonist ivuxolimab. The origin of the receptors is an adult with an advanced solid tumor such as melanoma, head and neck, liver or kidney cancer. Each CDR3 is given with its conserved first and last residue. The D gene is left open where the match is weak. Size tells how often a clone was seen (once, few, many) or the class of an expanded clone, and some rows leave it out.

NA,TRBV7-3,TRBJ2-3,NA,TGTGCCAGCAGCTTATCAAGGGCAGATACGCAGTATTTT,CASSLSRADTQYF
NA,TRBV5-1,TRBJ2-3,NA,TGCGCCAGCAGCCTTAGGACAGATACGCAGTATTTT,CASSLRTDTQYF
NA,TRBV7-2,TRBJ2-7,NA,TGTGCCAGCAGCTTAACGGACGGCTCCTACGAGCAGTACTTC,CASSLTDGSYEQYF
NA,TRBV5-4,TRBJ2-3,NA,TGTGCCAGCAGCCCAGAGACCGGGACGGCCACAGATACGCAGTATTTT,CASSPETGTATDTQYF
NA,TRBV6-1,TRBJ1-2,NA,TGTGCCAGCACCCTTGATTCCCGCTATGGCTACACCTTC,CASTLDSRYGYTF
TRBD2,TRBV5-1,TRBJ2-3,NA,TGCGCCAGCAGCTTGGCCGTAGCGGGGGGACCAGATACGCAGTATTTT,CASSLAVAGGPDTQYF
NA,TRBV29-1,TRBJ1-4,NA,TGCAGCGGGCGACAGTCTAATGAAAAACTGTTTTTT,CSGRQSNEKLFF
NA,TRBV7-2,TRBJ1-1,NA,TGTGCCAGCAGAGGGGACACGGCTGAAGCTTTCTTT,CASRGDTAEAFF
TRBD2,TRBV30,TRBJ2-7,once,TGTGCCTGGAGTGCCGGGACTAGCGTCAACGAGCAGTACTTC,CAWSAGTSVNEQYF
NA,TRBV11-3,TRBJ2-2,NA,TGTGCCAGCAGCTTACAGTCGAGCACCGGGGAGCTGTTTTTT,CASSLQSSTGELFF
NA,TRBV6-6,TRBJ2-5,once,TGTGCCAGCAGTTACTCTAGGGGAGAGACCCAGTACTTC,CASSYSRGETQYF
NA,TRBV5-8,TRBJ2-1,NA,TGTGCCAGCAGCATCGGACAGTTAACGGGGCAGTTCTTC,CASSIGQLTGQFF
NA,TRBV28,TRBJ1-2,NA,TGTGCCAGCAGTTTATCCCGCGGGGGTGGCTATGGCTACACCTTC,CASSLSRGGGYGYTF
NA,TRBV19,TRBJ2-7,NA,TGTGCCAGTAGTATTCCGGGATCAGGCCAGTACGAGCAGTACTTC,CASSIPGSGQYEQYF
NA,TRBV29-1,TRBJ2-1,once,TGCAGCGTTGGGGGGAATGAGCAGTTCTTC,CSVGGNEQFF
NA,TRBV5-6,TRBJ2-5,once,TGTGCCAGCAGCCCCACCGGGACATATTTCCAAGAGACCCAGTACTTC,CASSPTGTYFQETQYF
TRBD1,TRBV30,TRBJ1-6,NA,TGTGCCTGGACAGGGGGAGCGAGCTCCTATAATTCACCCCTCCACTTT,CAWTGGASSYNSPLHF
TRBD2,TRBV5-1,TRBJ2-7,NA,TGCGCCAGCAGCTTGGCCAGGGAGGGGAACGAGCAGTACTTC,CASSLAREGNEQYF
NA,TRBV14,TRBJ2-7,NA,TGTGCCAGCAGCCCCCTCTTACACGCCGGGACAAGGCTCGACTTC,CASSPLLHAGTRLDF
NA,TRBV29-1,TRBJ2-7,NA,TGCAGCGTTGAGAAAGGGGGTAGCTCCTACGAGCAGTACTTC,CSVEKGGSSYEQYF
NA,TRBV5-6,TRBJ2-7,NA,TGTGCCAGCAGCGAGGGTCTCTTCTACGAGCAGTACTTC,CASSEGLFYEQYF
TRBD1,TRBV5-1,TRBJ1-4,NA,TGCGCCAGCAGCCCGGGACAGGTCTCTTGGGGTGAAAAACTGTTTTTT,CASSPGQVSWGEKLFF
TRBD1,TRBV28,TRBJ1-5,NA,TGTGCCAGCAGTTTTGACAGGGTCGGGCTGAATCAGCCCCAGCATTTT,CASSFDRVGLNQPQHF
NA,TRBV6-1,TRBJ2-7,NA,TGTGCCAGCAGCGGATGGACAGAAGTTACCTACGAGCAGTACTTC,CASSGWTEVTYEQYF
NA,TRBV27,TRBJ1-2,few,TGTGCCAGCAGACCTACCCGATGGGATGGCTACACCTTC,CASRPTRWDGYTF
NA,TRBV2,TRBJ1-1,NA,TGTGCCAGCGCGAAGAACACTGAAGCTTTCTTT,CASAKNTEAFF
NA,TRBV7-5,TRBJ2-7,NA,TGTGCCAGAAGCCATACGGGACCACGTACCTACGAGCAGTACTTC,CARSHTGPRTYEQYF
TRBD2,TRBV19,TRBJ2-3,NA,TGTGCCAGTCGCAATGGGGGGGTCAGCACAGATACGCAGTATTTT,CASRNGGVSTDTQYF
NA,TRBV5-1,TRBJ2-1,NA,TGCGCCAGCAGCCCGGAGGGCGTATACACAAACAATGAGCAGTTCTTC,CASSPEGVYTNNEQFF
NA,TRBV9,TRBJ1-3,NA,TGTGCCAGCGGAAAGGGAGCGTGGGCAGGGGCTGGAAACACCATATATTTT,CASGKGAWAGAGNTIYF
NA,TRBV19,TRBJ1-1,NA,TGTGCCAGTAGGGGAACATTGGAGGGTCCCACTGAAGCTTTCTTT,CASRGTLEGPTEAFF
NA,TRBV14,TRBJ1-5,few,TGTGCCAGCAGCCGAGGTCAGGCCCAGCCCCAGCATTTT,CASSRGQAQPQHF
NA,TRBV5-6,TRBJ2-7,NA,TGTGCCAGCAGGGAGAGAGGGGTTTACTCCTACGAGCAGTACTTC,CASRERGVYSYEQYF